One and the same sample provided the 18 T cell receptor beta chains below, sequenced in a study of blood T cell repertoires in COVID-19. Generated by immunoSEQ multiplex PCR, the TCRdb table keeps only in-frame clones and is missing some. This table has 70,000 to 95,000 clones, approximately 90% appearing once. Sample: peripheral blood. The receptor source for this set is a man between 45 and 60 years old with acute or convalescent COVID-19.

The chain couples TRBV5-1 to TRBJ2-7; TRBD2 is a possible D gene (5 bases). The germline gives CDR1 SGHRS, CDR2 YFSETQ. This CDR3 is built from 14 residues. The V gene lost 3 bases and the J gene lost 5 bases, with 15 bases spanning the gap. CDR3 sequence (DNA): TGCGCCAGCAGCTCGGGCGGGCAGGTCCACGAGCAGTACTTC. This encodes CASSSGGQVHEQYF.

The genes are TRBV12-3 or TRBV12-4 and TRBJ1-4; D may be TRBD1 (5 bases). Trimming pared 7 bases from V and 8 bases from J, leaving 11 bases between. The CDR3 has 12 amino acids. The CDR3 is CASTIGGEKLFF. CDR3 sequence (DNA): TGTGCCAGCACCATTGGGGGGGAAAAACTGTTTTTT.

This chain links TRBV7-6 with TRBJ1-2; 7 nucleotides match TRBD1. From germline, CDR1 is SGHVS and CDR2 FNYEAQ. This CDR3 region has 14 residues. V lost 1 base to trimming and J lost 5 bases; unmatched junction nucleotides: 4. The CDR3 sequence: CASSLGDSHYGYTF. DNA for the CDR3: TGTGCCAGCAGCTTAGGGGACAGTCATTATGGCTACACCTTC.

The chain combines TRBV5-6 with TRBJ2-3; 9 bases map to TRBD2. Trimming cost V 0 bases and J 5 bases; bases outside gene matches: 13. This CDR3 contains 18 residues. The germline CDR1 and CDR2 sequences are SGHDT and YYEEEE. The CDR3 spells CASSLAAGGPVFKDTQYF. CDR3 nucleotides: TGTGCCAGCAGCTTGGCCGCGGGAGGGCCAGTCTTCAAAGATACGCAGTATTTT.

CDR3 sequence: CSVVQGGTGELFF. The CDR3 region has the DNA TGCAGCGTTGTCCAGGGAGGCACCGGGGAGCTGTTTTTT. This rearrangement joins TRBV29-1 to TRBJ2-2; D is perhaps TRBD2 (6 bases). With 4 bases removed from V and 4 bases from J, the gap between germline ends came to 10 bases. The germline V gene has CDR1 SQVTM and CDR2 ANQGSEA. The CDR3 has 13 residues.

This rearrangement joins TRBV29-1 to TRBJ2-5; 7 bases agree with TRBD2. Trimming cost V 8 bases and J 5 bases; bases outside gene matches: 8. CDR1 and CDR2 (germline): SQVTM, ANQGSEA. The CDR3 contains 12 residues. The CDR3: CSIPIGGETQYF. The CDR3, as DNA: TGCAGCATCCCAATCGGGGGGGAGACCCAGTACTTC.

This clone was seen once. V usage is TRBV30 and J usage is TRBJ2-3; 9 bases match TRBD2. Trimming at V came to 5 bases and at J to 1 base, leaving 4 bases not matched to a gene. This CDR3 is 14 amino acids long. Germline CDR1 is GTSNPN and CDR2 is SVGIG (reference sequence). DNA of the CDR3: TGTGCCTGGGTGAAGCGGGGGGGCACAGATACGCAGTATTTT. It specifies CAWVKRGGTDTQYF.

The chain is built from TRBV3-1 (or the pseudogene TRBV3-2) and TRBJ1-1, with unresolved D. V gave up 4 bases and J gave up 5 bases, with 5 bases separating them. This CDR3 has 11 amino acids. Per the germline V gene, CDR1 is LGHDT and CDR2 is YNNKEL (reference sequence). CDR3 coding DNA: TGTGCCAGCAGCCCCGGGACTGAAGCTTTCTTT. This gives the protein CASSPGTEAFF.

The rearrangement links TRBV28 to TRBJ1-4; D perhaps matches TRBD1 (5 bases). This CDR3 comprises 14 residues. Germline CDR1 MDHEN, CDR2 SYDVKM. Trimming pared 4 bases from V and 8 bases from J, leaving 14 bases between. CDR3 coding DNA: TGTGCCAGCAGTTCCTCGGGGGAGGGGGAAAAACTGTTTTTT. Residues: CASSSSGEGEKLFF.

The genes are TRBV29-1 and TRBJ2-2; 9 bases are shared with TRBD1. CDR1 is SQVTM, CDR2 ANQGSEA, per germline. The V and J ends lost 7 bases and 4 bases, in that order; junction bases with no gene match: 7. The CDR3 consists of 14 residues. The CDR3 DNA reads as TGCAGCGCTGAGAGGACAGGGGTCACCGGGGAGCTGTTTTTT. Encoded protein: CSAERTGVTGELFF.

This rearrangement joins TRBV24-1 to TRBJ2-2; weak D call: TRBD1 (5 bases). The CDR3 runs to 15 residues. Germline loops: CDR1 KGHDR, CDR2 SFDVKD. V shed 3 bases and J shed 8 bases, with 15 bases lying between them. CDR3 sequence reads: CATSDLLQGTGELFF. As DNA, the CDR3 is TGTGCCACCAGTGATCTCCTCCAGGGAACTGGGGAGCTGTTTTTT.

The genes are TRBV6-6 and TRBJ2-1; TRBD2 agrees at 7 bases. The CDR3 is made up of 15 amino acids. In germline, CDR1 is MNHNY, CDR2 SVGAGI (reference sequence). V shed 2 bases and J 6 bases; nucleotides not matched to a gene: 7. DNA for the CDR3: TGTGCCAGCAGTTACCTTCCCGGGACTACCAATGAGCAGTTCTTC. Amino acid sequence: CASSYLPGTTNEQFF.

This clone was observed a few times. The chain employs TRBV2 and TRBJ2-1; D is perhaps TRBD1 (5 bases). The germline gives CDR1 SNHLY, CDR2 FYNNEI. V was clipped by 4 bases and J by 9 bases, with 13 bases between them. This CDR3 has 13 residues. In DNA form, the CDR3 reads TGTGCCAGCAGTGGACAGTTAATGGGTGAGCAGTTCTTC. Its translation: CASSGQLMGEQFF.

This chain uses TRBV10-1 with TRBJ1-1; 8 bases are a match to TRBD1. The CDR3 runs to 14 residues. Germline V gene sequence: CDR1 WNHNN, CDR2 SYGVQD (reference sequence). With V trimmed by 6 bases and J by 5 bases, 8 bases remained unmatched. The CDR3 DNA follows: TGCGCCAGCAGACAGGGACAGGAGGGAACTGAAGCTTTCTTT. Translating gives CASRQGQEGTEAFF.

This rearrangement joins TRBV18 to TRBJ2-5; 7 nucleotides match TRBD2. This CDR3 spans 16 amino acids. J gave up 0 bases and V 3 bases, and 7 bases lay outside the gene matches. CDR1 KGHSH and CDR2 LQKENI come from the germline V gene. The CDR3 region has the DNA TGTGCCAGCTCACCGCGGGGGACCTTATACCAAGAGACCCAGTACTTC. It codes for CASSPRGTLYQETQYF.

CDR3: CATSTGQVQETQYF. CDR3 nucleotides: TGTGCCACCAGCACTGGACAGGTCCAAGAGACCCAGTACTTC. The chain is built from TRBV15 and TRBJ2-5; 7 nucleotides agree with TRBD1. This CDR3 comprises 14 residues. Looked up from germline, CDR1 is LNHNV and CDR2 is YYDKDF (reference sequence). V dropped 4 bases and J dropped 1; count of bases not matched to a gene: 3.

The J gene is TRBJ2-2, the V gene TRBV4-2; 7 nucleotides line up with TRBD2. Germline CDR1 reads LGHNA; CDR2 reads YNFKEQ. V dropped 4 bases and J dropped 5; count of bases not matched to a gene: 7. The CDR3 is 15 amino acids. The CDR3 is CASSPQREGTGELFF. The DNA for the CDR3 is TGTGCCAGCAGCCCCCAGCGGGAAGGTACCGGGGAGCTGTTTTTT.

The chain carries TRBV5-1 and TRBJ2-2; D perhaps matches TRBD1 (6 bases). The CDR3 loop spans 14 amino acids. The V gene's germline CDR1 is SGHRS and CDR2 YFSETQ. The V end was cut by 7 bases, the J end by 4 bases, with 14 bases between. The CDR3 protein is CASGSTGFTGELFF. The CDR3 region has the DNA TGCGCCAGCGGATCTACAGGGTTCACCGGGGAGCTGTTTTTT.